The 13 T cell receptor beta chains presented below share a single source sample, sequenced in a study of human T cells and chemical hapten exposure (dated by TCRdb to about 2021). Library preparation attached unique molecular identifiers to individual cDNA molecules for quantitative, reproducible TCR counting. TCRdb cleaned the public reads at Q25 with fastp, built clones with MiXCR and kept in-frame beta chains. CDR3 protein duplicates are merged, each entry listing the most common genes and DNA. This sample holds 100,000 to 150,000 distinct CDR3 sequences; about 7.7% were observed only once. In total, the top ten clones hold 1.4% of the sample. Unfractionated whole blood was collected in Tempus Blood RNA tubes, and total RNA was extracted from that blood. The source material was whole blood. The receptor set was obtained from a human donor in good health. Some clones in this sample may be carry-over from other donors' samples. Donor details come from another sample of the same person, matched by shared clones.

V usage is TRBV6-6 and J usage is TRBJ2-3, with 8 bases matching TRBD2. The CDR3 consists of 16 residues. Per germline, CDR1 MNHNY and CDR2 SVGAGI (reference sequence). V was pared by 2 bases and J by 1 base, with 5 bases of the junction left unmatched. The CDR3, as DNA: TGTGCCAGCAGTTACGGTACTAGCGGAGGCACAGATACGCAGTATTTT. Residues: CASSYGTSGGTDTQYF.

This rearrangement joins TRBV2 to TRBJ1-6; the D gene is possibly TRBD1 (6 bases). The germline CDR1 and CDR2 sequences are SNHLY and FYNNEI. The CDR3 is 14 amino acids. Trimming stripped 6 bases from V and 6 bases from J, with 12 bases between. The CDR3 region has the DNA TGTGCCAGCAGACCCGACAGGATTAATTCACCCCTCCACTTT. Amino acids: CASRPDRINSPLHF.

This clonotype has a single count. The chain is built from TRBV4-1 and TRBJ2-1; 7 positions match TRBD2. J lost 1 base, V lost 1 base, and 4 bases had no gene match. This CDR3 region has 16 residues. Germline V gene data show CDR1 as MGHRA and CDR2 as YSYEKL. For the CDR3, the DNA is TGCGCCAGCAGCCAAGTGCGCGGGGGTTCCTACAATGAGCAGTTCTTC. Amino acids: CASSQVRGGSYNEQFF.

This clonotype has a count of ten or more. The V call is TRBV2, the J call TRBJ2-6; D not certain. The V and J ends lost 4 bases and 0 bases respectively, with 7 bases between them. Germline V gene data show CDR1 as SNHLY and CDR2 as FYNNEI. This CDR3 region has 15 residues. CDR3 sequence (DNA): TGTGCCAGCAGTGTTGGCAACTCTGGGGCCAACGTCCTGACTTTC. It yields the protein CASSVGNSGANVLTF.

This chain links TRBV2 with TRBJ2-5; a possible D gene is TRBD1 (6 bases). V lost 1 base to trimming and J lost 2 bases, with 8 bases between them. This CDR3 spans 14 amino acids. From germline, CDR1 is SNHLY and CDR2 FYNNEI. The CDR3 DNA sequence: TGTGCCAGCAGTGAAGGGACAGAGCAAGAGACCCAGTACTTC. It encodes CASSEGTEQETQYF.

This clonotype has a count of ten or more. The chain links TRBV20-1 to TRBJ1-2; D might be TRBD1 (6 bases). Trimming stripped 5 bases from V and 4 bases from J, with 20 bases between. CDR1 is DFQATT, CDR2 SNEGSKA, per germline (reference sequence). The CDR3 is made up of 15 amino acids. CDR3 residues: CSALRGRGAGYGYTF. CDR3 coding DNA: TGCAGTGCTCTCCGGGGCAGGGGCGCCGGCTATGGCTACACCTTC.

This clonotype has more than one count but fewer than ten. This rearrangement joins TRBV6-5 to TRBJ2-3; tentatively, D is TRBD1 (6 bases). The germline V gene has CDR1 MNHEY and CDR2 SVGAGI. The ends were cut back, 7 bases at V and 2 bases at J, with 16 bases in the middle. This CDR3 comprises 15 residues. The CDR3 loop is CASTSAGGSTDTQYF. The DNA for the CDR3 is TGTGCCAGCACCTCAGCTGGGGGCTCCACAGATACGCAGTATTTT.

Only a few counts were recorded for this clonotype. The chain uses TRBV20-1 and TRBJ1-4; D is perhaps TRBD1 (6 bases). CDR1 is DFQATT, CDR2 SNEGSKA, per germline (reference sequence). The CDR3 covers 14 residues. Trimming pared 1 base from V and 0 bases from J, leaving 6 bases between. The CDR3 DNA follows: TGCAGTGCTAGAGGGACAGCAACTAATGAAAAACTGTTTTTT. Encoded protein: CSARGTATNEKLFF.

This clonotype was seen many times. The rearrangement links TRBV27 to TRBJ2-1; no clear D gene. V dropped 5 bases and J dropped 7 bases, with 18 bases sitting between them. The germline gives CDR1 MNHEY, CDR2 SMNVEV (reference sequence). The length of the CDR3 is 15 residues. The CDR3 loop is CASSVGLNGVNEQFF. CDR3 DNA sequence: TGTGCCAGCAGTGTCGGTCTTAACGGAGTAAATGAGCAGTTCTTC.

This clonotype was seen a few times. This rearrangement joins TRBV15 to TRBJ2-2, with 11 nucleotides matching TRBD2. The CDR3 contains 17 residues. CDR1 and CDR2 (germline): LNHNV, YYDKDF (reference sequence). With V trimmed by 0 bases and J by 5 bases, 5 bases remained unmatched. This CDR3 reads CATSRDIAGGSTGELFF. The DNA for the CDR3 is TGTGCCACCAGCAGAGATATAGCGGGGGGGTCTACCGGGGAGCTGTTTTTT.

The J gene is TRBJ2-2, the V gene TRBV14; D unresolved. The germline V gene encodes CDR1 SGHDN and CDR2 FVKESK. V lost 8 bases to trimming and J lost 5 bases, with 18 bases between them. The CDR3 runs to 15 residues. The CDR3 loop reads CASATSDPVTGELFF. CDR3 in DNA: TGTGCCAGCGCTACCTCGGACCCTGTGACCGGGGAGCTGTTTTTT. Filled out from reference TRBV14 and TRBJ2-2, the complete variable domain reads EAGVTQFPSHSVIEKGQTVTLRCDPISGHDNLYWYRRVMGKEIKFLLHFVKESKQDESGMPNNRFLAERTGGTYSTLKVQPAELEDSGVYFCASATSDPVTGELFFGEGSRLTVL.

This clonotype was recorded at least ten times. The V gene is TRBV5-1, the J gene TRBJ1-6; possible D gene TRBD1, 5 bases. V lost 4 bases and J lost 5, with 10 bases in between. The germline V gene encodes CDR1 SGHRS and CDR2 YFSETQ. The CDR3 runs 14 residues. Here the CDR3 reads CASSRDGNNSPLHF. The CDR3 DNA sequence: TGCGCCAGCAGCCGGGACGGAAATAATTCACCCCTCCACTTT.

This sequence joins TRBV5-1 and TRBJ2-3, with 9 bases lining up with TRBD2. J gave up 0 bases and V 0 bases, and 14 bases lay outside the gene matches. CDR1 and CDR2 (germline): SGHRS, YFSETQ. This CDR3 contains 20 residues. The CDR3 DNA sequence: TGCGCCAGCAGCTTGGGACTAGCGGAAACCACACAAAGAAGCACAGATACGCAGTATTTT. This codes for CASSLGLAETTQRSTDTQYF.